A single sample gave rise to the 7 T cell receptor beta chains below, sequenced in a study of blood T cell repertoires in COVID-19. TCRdb keeps only in-frame clones here, not all; method: immunoSEQ multiplex PCR. This table holds roughly 50,000 clones, less than 90% found once. The sample taken for sequencing was peripheral blood. Receptors were obtained from a woman of 80 years or more with acute or convalescent COVID-19.

The rearrangement joins TRBV13 to TRBJ1-4; 8 positions match TRBD1. The CDR3 has 14 amino acids. V was clipped by 3 bases and J by 6 bases; unmatched bases: 3. In germline, CDR1 is PRHDT, CDR2 FYEKMQ (reference sequence). The CDR3 spells CASSFRGQYEKLFF. The CDR3 DNA is TGTGCCAGCAGCTTCAGGGGGCAATATGAAAAACTGTTTTTT.

The J gene is TRBJ2-1, the V gene TRBV5-1; TRBD2 matches 9 bases. Germline lookup yields CDR1 SGHRS and CDR2 YFSETQ. CDR3 length: 14 residues. V was clipped by 1 base and J by 6 bases; unmatched bases: 2. Here the CDR3 DNA reads TGCGCCAGCAGCTTGCTAGCGGGGAGCAATGAGCAGTTCTTC. It yields the protein CASSLLAGSNEQFF. Variable domain in full (rest from reference TRBV5-1 and TRBJ2-1): KAGVTQTPRYLIKTRGQQVTLSCSPISGHRSVSWYQQTPGQGLQFLFEYFSETQRNKGNFPGRFSGRQFSNSRSEMNVSTLELGDSALYLCASSLLAGSNEQFFGPGTRLTVL.

V gene TRBV27 combines with J gene TRBJ1-2, with D perhaps TRBD1 (5 bases). V lost 5 bases, J lost 6 bases, and 13 bases lay in between. The CDR3 has 13 amino acids. Germline V lookup: CDR1 MNHEY, CDR2 SMNVEV (reference sequence). CDR3 sequence: CASSPTTVNGYTF. The DNA of the CDR3 is TGTGCCAGCAGTCCGACGACAGTCAATGGCTACACCTTC.

V is TRBV2 and J is TRBJ1-6; 7 positions match TRBD1. This CDR3 comprises 17 residues. Germline V gene sequence: CDR1 SNHLY, CDR2 FYNNEI. The V segment lost 1 base and the J segment 7 bases; nucleotides outside the gene matches: 10. CDR3 in amino acids: CASSEGAGGFGNSPLHF. DNA of the CDR3: TGTGCCAGCAGTGAAGGGGCAGGGGGTTTTGGGAATTCACCCCTCCACTTT.

The chain couples TRBV15 to TRBJ2-5, with TRBD2 identical over 10 bases. The ends lost 0 bases at V and 5 bases at J; junction bases unmatched: 6. Germline V gene lookup returns CDR1 LNHNV and CDR2 YYDKDF (reference sequence). This CDR3 has 16 amino acids. Written as DNA, the CDR3 is TGTGCCACCAGCAGAGATGTAGCGGGGGGCGCCGAGACCCAGTACTTC. It specifies CATSRDVAGGAETQYF. The whole variable domain, remainder taken from reference TRBV15 and TRBJ2-5, is DAMVIQNPRYQVTQFGKPVTLSCSQTLNHNVMYWYQQKSSQAPKLLFHYYDKDFNNEADTPDNFQSRRPNTSFCFLDIRSPGLGDTAMYLCATSRDVAGGAETQYFGPGTRLLVL.

The chain links TRBV5-1 to TRBJ1-4; tentatively, D is TRBD1 (5 bases). Deletions cut 4 bases from V and 0 bases from J, with 10 bases between. This CDR3 comprises 15 residues. Germline V CDR1 and CDR2: SGHRS, YFSETQ. The CDR3 reads CASSPAGSTNEKLFF. The CDR3, as DNA: TGCGCCAGCAGCCCGGCAGGGTCAACTAATGAAAAACTGTTTTTT. Supplemented by reference TRBV5-1 and TRBJ1-4, the full variable domain reads KAGVTQTPRYLIKTRGQQVTLSCSPISGHRSVSWYQQTPGQGLQFLFEYFSETQRNKGNFPGRFSGRQFSNSRSEMNVSTLELGDSALYLCASSPAGSTNEKLFFGSGTQLSVL.

The gene calls are TRBV7-2 and TRBJ2-7; no definite D call. This CDR3 region has 13 residues. Germline V gene data show CDR1 as SGHTA and CDR2 as FQGNSA. V lost 5 bases, J lost 2 bases, and 10 bases lay in between. The CDR3 loop reads CASSVRGAYEQYF. CDR3 DNA: TGTGCCAGCAGCGTCCGAGGAGCCTACGAGCAGTACTTC.